The 9 T cell receptor beta chains reported below all come from one sample, sequenced in a study of T-cell reconstitution after alpha-beta-depleted transplantation in children. Construction of the TCRbeta library involved unique molecular identifiers. Using its own MiXCR run on the PCR reads, TCRdb lists one record per CDR3 protein. This sample has under 850,000 distinct CDR3 sequences; roughly 13% occur once, and the top ten carry roughly 0.84%. The sample consisted of PBMCs, taken before TCRalphabeta/CD19-depleted stem cell transplant. These receptors all stem from a girl aged 2 to 10 with congenital amegakaryocytic thrombocytopenia, due to receive a stem cell transplant.

The table lists this clonotype with a few counts. This chain joins TRBV7-9 and TRBJ1-3; D is perhaps TRBD1 (6 bases). V lost 8 bases to trimming and J lost 3 bases, with 11 bases between them. Germline values: CDR1 SEHNR, CDR2 FQNEAQ (reference sequence). This CDR3 is 13 amino acids long. As DNA, the CDR3 is TGTGCCAGCGGGACACCCGATGGAAACACCATATATTTT. Residues: CASGTPDGNTIYF.

In this sample, this clonotype turned up a few times. The rearrangement links TRBV11-2 to TRBJ2-4, with D perhaps matching TRBD1 (6 bases). The CDR3 has 16 amino acids. Between the trimmed V and J ends, which lost 5 bases and 3 bases, there was a span of 17 bases. CDR1 is SGHAT, CDR2 FQNNGV, per germline. CDR3 in amino acids: CASSEVEGGVKNIQYF. CDR3 coding DNA: TGTGCCAGCAGCGAGGTGGAAGGGGGAGTCAAAAACATTCAGTACTTC.

The chain carries TRBV5-1 and TRBJ2-7; 8 bases map to TRBD1. Germline CDR1 is SGHRS and CDR2 is YFSETQ. CDR3 length: 16 amino acids. The J segment lost 1 base and the V segment lost 4 bases, leaving 10 bases of the junction unmatched. The CDR3 DNA sequence: TGCGCCAGCAGCCCCGTCCCGGGACAGGATTCCTACGAGCAGTACTTC. Translated, it gives CASSPVPGQDSYEQYF. The full variable domain, completed using reference TRBV5-1 and TRBJ2-7, is KAGVTQTPRYLIKTRGQQVTLSCSPISGHRSVSWYQQTPGQGLQFLFEYFSETQRNKGNFPGRFSGRQFSNSRSEMNVSTLELGDSALYLCASSPVPGQDSYEQYFGPGTRLTVT.

Many counts were recorded for this clonotype. The genes are TRBV4-2 and TRBJ2-7, with no clear D. Germline loops: CDR1 LGHNA, CDR2 YNFKEQ. The CDR3 totals 14 residues. V lost 0 bases and J lost 6, with 12 bases in between. The CDR3 protein is CASSQDNVLREQYF. Written as DNA, the CDR3 is TGTGCCAGCAGCCAAGATAACGTTTTACGCGAGCAGTACTTC.

This clonotype occurred many times. This chain uses TRBV20-1 with TRBJ2-2; 7 positions match TRBD2. After removal of 6 bases from V and 2 bases from J, the junction contained 9 bases not matched to a gene. The length of the CDR3 is 15 residues. The germline CDR1 and CDR2 sequences are DFQATT and SNEGSKA (reference sequence). The CDR3 DNA follows: TGCAGTGCCCAATCCCTAGCGGATAACACCGGGGAGCTGTTTTTT. Amino acid sequence: CSAQSLADNTGELFF.

This clonotype was observed once. V is TRBV19 and J is TRBJ1-1; D gene uncertain. V was cut by 7 bases and J by 9 bases, with 18 bases left in between. The CDR3 consists of 13 residues. Germline V gene lookup returns CDR1 LNHDA and CDR2 SQIVND (reference sequence). DNA of the CDR3: TGTGCCAGTACCCCGGGTGGAGGCGAGCAAGCTTTCTTT. Its translation: CASTPGGGEQAFF.

This clonotype appeared a few times. The rearrangement joins TRBV7-2 to TRBJ2-1; 13 bases map to TRBD2. The V segment lost 1 base and the J segment 7 bases; nucleotides outside the gene matches: 1. CDR1 and CDR2 from the germline V gene are SGHTA and FQGNSA. The CDR3 has 15 amino acids. This CDR3 is CASSLETSGRNEQFF. In nucleotides, the CDR3 is TGTGCCAGCAGCTTAGAGACTAGCGGGAGGAATGAGCAGTTCTTC.

This clonotype has at least ten counts. The gene calls are TRBV5-1 and TRBJ1-4; D uncertain. Trimming took 0 bases from V and 5 from J, leaving 8 bases between them. This CDR3 has 14 residues. CDR1 and CDR2 (germline): SGHRS, YFSETQ. In nucleotides, the CDR3 is TGCGCCAGCAGCTTGGGGAGACCGAATGAAAAACTGTTTTTT. Translated, it gives CASSLGRPNEKLFF.

Notes on this clonotype: One end of the junction is discordant with germline, which a read error may explain. This chain uses TRBV12-3 or TRBV12-4 with TRBJ2-1; 16 nucleotides line up with TRBD2. The CDR3 runs to 17 residues. This chain's CDR3 is CATRTGTSGGAYNERFF. CDR3 sequence (DNA): TGTGCCACCCGAACCGGGACTAGCGGGGGGGCTTACAATGAGCGGTTCTTC.